The rows below give T cell receptor beta chains drawn from one sample of a study of cytomegalovirus exposure and HLA in healthy donors. The table came from immunoSEQ multiplex PCR; TCRdb's copy has only in-frame clones and leaves some out. The sample records about 180,000 clones, roughly 80% being singletons. The specimen was PBMCs. The receptor set was obtained from a male donor in good health and CMV-seronegative. CDR3s include the opening cysteine and the closing phenylalanine or tryptophan. D genes are given only for firm matches. Size tells how often a clone was seen (once, few, many) or the class of an expanded clone, and some rows leave it out.

size	V	J	D	DNA	CDR3
NA	TRBV5-6	TRBJ2-3	NA	TGTGCCAGCAGCGGTAGGGGCGTGGATACGCGGTATTTT	CASSGRGVDTRYF
NA	TRBV5-6	TRBJ2-5	NA	TGTGCCAGCAGCTTTCTAGGAGAGACCCAGTACTTC	CASSFLGETQYF
NA	TRBV7-2	TRBJ2-1	NA	TGTGCCAGCAGCCCCCGTTTCTCCCTTGATGAGCAGTTCTTC	CASSPRFSLDEQFF
NA	TRBV19	TRBJ2-5	TRBD2	TGTGCCAGTAGTATAGACGGGGGGGGAGAGACCCAGTACTTC	CASSIDGGGETQYF
few	TRBV6-1	TRBJ2-5	NA	TGTGCCAGCATGTTTAGTTGGCGGGAAGAGACCCAGTACTTC	CASMFSWREETQYF
NA	TRBV10-2	TRBJ1-4	NA	TGCGCCAGCAGTGAGTCAAGCGGGCTGACTAATGAAAAACTGTTTTTT	CASSESSGLTNEKLFF
few	TRBV15	TRBJ1-1	NA	TGTGCCACCAGCAGAGGTGGAGTGAACACTGAAGCTTTCTTT	CATSRGGVNTEAFF
NA	TRBV5-1	TRBJ1-2	TRBD1	TGCGCCAGCAGCCCGGGACAGCTTAACTATGGCTACACCTTC	CASSPGQLNYGYTF
NA	TRBV15	TRBJ1-2	NA	TGTGCCACCAGCAGGAAACTGGAGGCTAACTATGGCTACACCTTC	CATSRKLEANYGYTF
few	TRBV6-5	TRBJ2-3	TRBD2	TGTGCCAGCAGTTACTCCGGACTAGTCACAGATACGCAGTATTTT	CASSYSGLVTDTQYF
NA	TRBV5-1	TRBJ2-7	NA	TGCGCCAGCAGCTTGGCCATGACAGGAGGCACCTACGAGCAGTACTTC	CASSLAMTGGTYEQYF
NA	TRBV27	TRBJ2-2	TRBD2	TGTGCCAGCAGTTCTGGGACTAGGGTCACCGGGGAGCTGTTTTTT	CASSSGTRVTGELFF
NA	TRBV28	TRBJ1-3	NA	TGTGCCAGCCGAAAGTGGGGGGGAGGAAACACCATATATTTT	CASRKWGGGNTIYF
NA	TRBV13	TRBJ1-1	TRBD1	TGTGCCAGCAGCTTAGGCCGAGGACAGGGGGCCATTGGCACTGAAGCTTTCTTT	CASSLGRGQGAIGTEAFF
NA	TRBV5-5	TRBJ1-1	NA	TGTGCCAGCAGCGTGGTCTGGGGGCAGGTGAACACTGAAGCTTTCTTT	CASSVVWGQVNTEAFF
NA	TRBV5-1	TRBJ2-7	NA	TGCGCCAGCAGCTTGGCGAGCTCCTACGAGCAGTACTTC	CASSLASSYEQYF
NA	TRBV4-3	TRBJ1-2	NA	TGCGCCAGCAGCCAAGATCGGAGCGGATATGGCTACACCTTC	CASSQDRSGYGYTF
NA	TRBV28	TRBJ2-4	NA	TGTGCCAGCAGCGAGGGGGTATTGAACATTCAGTACTTC	CASSEGVLNIQYF
NA	TRBV5-5	TRBJ2-1	TRBD1	TGTGCCAGCAGCTTGGGGGACAGAGAGCAGTTCTTC	CASSLGDREQFF
NA	TRBV9	TRBJ2-7	TRBD1	TGTGCCAGCAGCGGAGGGGAGGGACAGGGGGCGGGGGAGCAGTACTTC	CASSGGEGQGAGEQYF
NA	TRBV10-2	TRBJ2-5	NA	TGCGCCAGCTTGATCGCGGAGACCCAGTACTTC	CASLIAETQYF
NA	TRBV5-1	TRBJ2-2	TRBD2	TGCGCCAGCAGCTGGGGACTAGCGGAAAACACCGGGGAGCTGTTTTTT	CASSWGLAENTGELFF
NA	TRBV19	TRBJ2-1	TRBD1	TGTGCCAGTAGTATTAGGTCAGGGGGCAATGAGCAGTTCTTC	CASSIRSGGNEQFF
NA	TRBV6-6	TRBJ2-3	NA	TGTGCCAGCAGCCACCCCCTATTTAGCGCAGATACGCAGTATTTT	CASSHPLFSADTQYF
NA	TRBV4-1	TRBJ2-7	TRBD2	TGCGCCAGCAGCCAAGTAGCGGGTTCCTTCTCCTACGAGCAGTACTTC	CASSQVAGSFSYEQYF
NA	TRBV7-9	TRBJ2-5	NA	TGTGCCAGCAGCTTAGCTGTGGAGGGAGGGACCCAGTACTTC	CASSLAVEGGTQYF